This T cell receptor (beta chain) is from a study of response to subunit inactivated influenza vaccine. This clonotype was seen only a few times. From the RT-PCR reads, TCRdb called clonotypes with MiXCR, one entry per CDR3 protein. This table holds about 540,000 distinct CDR3 sequences, 20% to 25% found once. The ends lost 5 bases at V and 1 base at J; junction bases unmatched: 7. The germline gives CDR1 SGHTA, CDR2 FQGNSA. This CDR3 is built from 16 residues. The data were also submitted as part of a second study, on T cells expressing NK-cell markers. That source notes: Production of TCR beta cDNA relied on 5'RACE template switching with UMIs.

The TCR originated in a man aged 45 to 65 who received an inactivated influenza vaccine. The sample in question was CD4+ T cells sorted from PBMCs, obtained roughly 12 days after vaccination. The rearrangement links TRBV7-2 to TRBJ2-1; 8 positions match TRBD2. The CDR3 region has the DNA TGTGCCAGCAGCCAATGGGGACTAGGTTCCTACAATGAGCAGTTCTTC. Protein sequence: CASSQWGLGSYNEQFF.